These 21 T cell receptor beta chains originate from one sample sequenced in a study of cytomegalovirus exposure and HLA in healthy donors. The PCR made use of 60 Vbeta and 13 Jbeta primers. Only in-frame clones appear in the TCRdb table, and some are missing; sequencing was by immunoSEQ multiplex PCR. Among around 170,000 clones, 65% to 90% were seen once, and the ten largest hold 6.3%. Material for sequencing was PBMCs. The receptors were sampled from a man aged 40-49 years in good health and CMV-seropositive.

This chain links TRBV14 with TRBJ2-7, with D perhaps matching TRBD2 (5 bases). V lost 1 base to trimming and J lost 3 bases, with 7 bases between them. Germline V gene data show CDR1 as SGHDN and CDR2 as FVKESK. CDR3 length equals 13 residues. CDR3 DNA sequence: TGTGCCAGCAGCCAAGTCGGAGGCTACGAGCAGTACTTC. It encodes CASSQVGGYEQYF.

V gene TRBV9 combines with J gene TRBJ2-5; 8 nucleotides agree with TRBD2. V lost 9 bases to trimming and J lost 4 bases; unmatched junction nucleotides: 11. Germline V CDR1 and CDR2: SGDLS, YYNGEE. The CDR3 totals 14 residues. The chain's CDR3 is CATSPGGGTETQYF. The CDR3 bases are TGTGCCACTTCGCCGGGGGGGGGCACAGAGACCCAGTACTTC.

The genes are TRBV5-4 and TRBJ2-7, with D uncertain. V shed 0 bases and J shed 3 bases, with 7 bases lying between them. The germline V gene has CDR1 SGHNT and CDR2 YYREEE (reference sequence). The CDR3 runs to 13 residues. In DNA form, the CDR3 reads TGTGCCAGCAGCTTGGCACAGAGCTACGAGCAGTACTTC. It encodes CASSLAQSYEQYF. Complete variable domain (other parts from reference TRBV5-4 and TRBJ2-7): ETGVTQSPTHLIKTRGQQVTLRCSSQSGHNTVSWYQQALGQGPQFIFQYYREEENGRGNFPPRFSGLQFPNYSSELNVNALELDDSALYLCASSLAQSYEQYFGPGTRLTVT.

The rearrangement links TRBV7-9 to TRBJ1-4; D unclear. The CDR3 length is 12 residues. Germline values: CDR1 SEHNR, CDR2 FQNEAQ (reference sequence). Deletions cut 4 bases from V and 8 bases from J, with 8 bases between. The CDR3 DNA follows: TGTGCCAGCAGCTCCCCGACAGAAAAACTGTTTTTT. This encodes CASSSPTEKLFF.

The V call is TRBV2, the J call TRBJ2-5; 8 positions match TRBD2. J gave up 3 bases and V 1 base, and 4 bases lay outside the gene matches. The germline CDR1 and CDR2 sequences are SNHLY and FYNNEI. This CDR3 has 15 amino acids. The CDR3: CASSEGGAGEETQYF. In DNA, the CDR3 is TGTGCCAGCAGTGAAGGGGGAGCGGGGGAAGAGACCCAGTACTTC.

The rearrangement links TRBV6-5 to TRBJ2-7, with 10 positions matching TRBD2. The V and J ends lost 6 bases and 2 bases, in that order; junction bases with no gene match: 4. The CDR3 extends over 14 amino acids. The V gene's germline CDR1 is MNHEY and CDR2 SVGAGI. CDR3 sequence reads: CASRKAGGTYEQYF. The CDR3 DNA reads as TGTGCCAGCAGAAAAGCGGGGGGGACCTACGAGCAGTACTTC.

The chain combines TRBV7-9 with TRBJ1-2; 8 nucleotides agree with TRBD1. V lost 1 base and J lost 6; bases outside the gene matches: 1. The germline V gene encodes CDR1 SEHNR and CDR2 FQNEAQ (reference sequence). The CDR3 has 13 amino acids. CDR3 in DNA: TGTGCCAGCAGCTTAGGGACAGGGAATGGCTACACCTTC. It is translated as CASSLGTGNGYTF.

The V and J genes are TRBV6-6 and TRBJ1-2, with D perhaps matching TRBD1 (5 bases). Per germline, CDR1 MNHNY and CDR2 SVGAGI (reference sequence). The ends were cut back, 6 bases at V and 7 bases at J, with 15 bases in the middle. The length of the CDR3 is 13 residues. The CDR3: CASSTAGSAGYTF. The CDR3 nucleotides are TGTGCCAGCAGCACGGCAGGGTCTGCTGGCTACACCTTC.

In its sample, this clone was seen a few times. This rearrangement joins TRBV5-6 to TRBJ1-5, with a possible D match to TRBD1 (6 bases). Germline V gene sequence: CDR1 SGHDT, CDR2 YYEEEE. V gave up 4 bases and J gave up 6 bases, with 14 bases separating them. The CDR3 sequence is 14 residues long. CDR3 sequence: CASSHRTDSQPQHF. The CDR3 DNA is TGTGCCAGCAGCCATAGGACAGATTCTCAGCCCCAGCATTTT.

The chain recombines TRBV7-9 with TRBJ1-1, with 10 bases lining up with TRBD1. Trimming cost V 5 bases and J 5 bases; bases outside gene matches: 5. The CDR3 totals 14 residues. CDR1 and CDR2 (germline): SEHNR, FQNEAQ (reference sequence). The CDR3 DNA is TGTGCCAGCAGCCCTTGGGACAGGGGAACTGAAGCTTTCTTT. Its translation: CASSPWDRGTEAFF.

V gene TRBV2 combines with J gene TRBJ2-7; 7 bases align to TRBD1. The germline V gene has CDR1 SNHLY and CDR2 FYNNEI. The V segment lost 5 bases and the J segment 4 bases; nucleotides outside the gene matches: 11. This CDR3 has 15 amino acids. For the CDR3, the DNA is TGTGCCAGCAGTTATCCCGACAGGGTATCGTACGAGCAGTACTTC. Translated: CASSYPDRVSYEQYF.

V usage is TRBV7-2 and J usage is TRBJ2-7, with no clear D. CDR1 is SGHTA and CDR2 is FQGNSA in the germline V gene. V gave up 1 base and J gave up 8 bases, with 9 bases separating them. The CDR3 runs 12 residues. CDR3 sequence reads: CASSLGVAKQYF. CDR3 bases: TGTGCCAGCAGCTTAGGAGTCGCGAAGCAGTACTTC.

The chain recombines TRBV4-3 with TRBJ1-1; the D is unclear. The germline CDR1 and CDR2 sequences are LGHNA and YSLEER. Trimming cost V 0 bases and J 1 base, with 9 bases left between them. The CDR3 loop spans 15 amino acids. CDR3 loop: CASSQEVLRNTEAFF. In nucleotides, the CDR3 is TGCGCCAGCAGCCAAGAAGTGCTGCGGAACACTGAAGCTTTCTTT.

The chain uses TRBV10-1 and TRBJ2-7; TRBD1 aligns across 9 bases. The junction had 6 bases not matched to a gene; V was cut back by 3 bases and J by 6 bases. The CDR3 length is 14 residues. Germline V gene lookup returns CDR1 WNHNN and CDR2 SYGVQD (reference sequence). The CDR3 sequence is CASSDAPTGGEQYF. For the CDR3, the DNA is TGCGCCAGCAGTGATGCCCCGACAGGGGGCGAGCAGTACTTC.

This clone appeared a few times. V usage is TRBV6-6 and J usage is TRBJ2-7; maybe TRBD1 (5 bases). Trimming took 4 bases from V and 4 from J, leaving 8 bases between them. This CDR3 is 12 amino acids long. The germline CDR1 and CDR2 sequences are MNHNY and SVGAGI (reference sequence). As DNA, the CDR3 is TGTGCCAGCAGTTTTGGACATTACGAGCAGTACTTC. This translates into CASSFGHYEQYF.

The gene calls are TRBV5-1 and TRBJ1-2, with TRBD1 identical over 9 bases. Germline values: CDR1 SGHRS, CDR2 YFSETQ. V gave up 7 bases and J gave up 6 bases; unmatched junction bases: 1. The CDR3 is 11 amino acids. CDR3 nucleotides: TGCGCCAGCGGGACAGGGCATGGCTACACCTTC. It codes for CASGTGHGYTF.

This chain links TRBV6-5 with TRBJ1-2; TRBD1 matches 7 bases. V was clipped by 8 bases and J by 0 bases; unmatched bases: 6. The CDR3 length is 14 residues. Germline CDR1 and CDR2: MNHEY and SVGAGI. The CDR3 sequence: CASGRQGSNYGYTF. DNA for the CDR3: TGTGCCAGCGGAAGACAGGGTTCTAACTATGGCTACACCTTC.

V gene TRBV5-4 combines with J gene TRBJ2-3; 7 bases match TRBD2. The CDR3 loop spans 16 amino acids. V lost 0 bases and J lost 4; bases outside the gene matches: 8. From germline, CDR1 is SGHNT and CDR2 YYREEE (reference sequence). The CDR3 protein is CASSLEPAGKSDTQYF. The CDR3 nucleotides are TGTGCCAGCAGCTTGGAGCCAGCGGGGAAATCAGATACGCAGTATTTT.

This clone was counted a few times. The genes are TRBV7-9 and TRBJ2-7, with D perhaps TRBD2 (6 bases). V was trimmed by 5 bases and J by 2 bases, leaving 22 bases between them. This CDR3 spans 17 amino acids. Germline V gives CDR1 SEHNR, CDR2 FQNEAQ (reference sequence). CDR3 protein: CASSIFSGGVPPYEQYF. As DNA, the CDR3 is TGTGCCAGCAGCATATTTAGTGGCGGGGTTCCGCCCTACGAGCAGTACTTC.

V and J are TRBV6-5 and TRBJ1-1; 12 nucleotides match TRBD1. V lost 0 bases to trimming and J lost 5 bases; unmatched junction nucleotides: 4. The CDR3 is 16 residues long. CDR1 is MNHEY, CDR2 SVGAGI, per germline. Here the CDR3 DNA reads TGTGCCAGCAGTTACTCAAGGGACAGGGGGCGGACTGAAGCTTTCTTT. It specifies CASSYSRDRGRTEAFF.

J is TRBJ1-2 and V is TRBV19; 7 bases fit TRBD1. Looked up from germline, CDR1 is LNHDA and CDR2 is SQIVND (reference sequence). The CDR3 has 14 amino acids. Trimming took 5 bases from V and 5 from J; bases not matched to a gene: 8. CDR3 sequence: CASSRDRERYGYTF. DNA of the CDR3: TGTGCCAGTAGTCGAGACAGGGAGAGATATGGCTACACCTTC.